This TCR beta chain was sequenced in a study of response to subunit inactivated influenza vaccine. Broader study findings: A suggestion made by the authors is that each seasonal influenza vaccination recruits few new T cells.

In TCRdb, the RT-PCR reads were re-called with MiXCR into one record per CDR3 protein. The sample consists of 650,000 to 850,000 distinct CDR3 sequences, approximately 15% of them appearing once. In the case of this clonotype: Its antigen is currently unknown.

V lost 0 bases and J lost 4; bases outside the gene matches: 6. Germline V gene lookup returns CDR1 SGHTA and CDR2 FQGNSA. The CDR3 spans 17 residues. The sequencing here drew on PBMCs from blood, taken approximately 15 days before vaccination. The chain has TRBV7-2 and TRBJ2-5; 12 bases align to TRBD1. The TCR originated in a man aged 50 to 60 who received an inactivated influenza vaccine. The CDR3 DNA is TGTGCCAGCAGCTTAGCGGGGGGACAGGGGGCAGGAGAGACCCAGTACTTC. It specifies CASSLAGGQGAGETQYF.